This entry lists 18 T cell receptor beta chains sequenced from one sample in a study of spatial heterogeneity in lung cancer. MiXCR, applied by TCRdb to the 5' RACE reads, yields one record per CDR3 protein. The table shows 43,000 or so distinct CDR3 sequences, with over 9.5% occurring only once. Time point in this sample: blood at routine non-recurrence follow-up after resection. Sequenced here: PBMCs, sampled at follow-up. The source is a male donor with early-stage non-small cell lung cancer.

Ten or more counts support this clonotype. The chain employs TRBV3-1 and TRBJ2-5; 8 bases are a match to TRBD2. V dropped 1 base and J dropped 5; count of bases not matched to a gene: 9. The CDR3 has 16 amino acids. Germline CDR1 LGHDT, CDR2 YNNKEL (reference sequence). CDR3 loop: CASSQGVGRAEETQYF. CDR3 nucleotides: TGTGCCAGCAGCCAAGGTGTCGGGAGGGCCGAGGAGACCCAGTACTTC.

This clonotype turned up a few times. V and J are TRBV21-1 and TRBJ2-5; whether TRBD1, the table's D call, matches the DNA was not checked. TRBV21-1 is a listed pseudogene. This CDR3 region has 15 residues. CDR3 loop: CASSKAYGTKETQYF. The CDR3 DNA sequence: TGTGCCAGCAGCAAAGCTTACGGGACCAAAGAGACCCAGTACTTC.

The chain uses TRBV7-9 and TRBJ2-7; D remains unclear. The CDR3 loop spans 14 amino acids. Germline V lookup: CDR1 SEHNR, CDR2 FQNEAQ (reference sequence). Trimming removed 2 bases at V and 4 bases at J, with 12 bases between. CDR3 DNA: TGTGCCAGCAGCTTACCCCTAGTTGGGTACGAGCAGTACTTC. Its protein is CASSLPLVGYEQYF.

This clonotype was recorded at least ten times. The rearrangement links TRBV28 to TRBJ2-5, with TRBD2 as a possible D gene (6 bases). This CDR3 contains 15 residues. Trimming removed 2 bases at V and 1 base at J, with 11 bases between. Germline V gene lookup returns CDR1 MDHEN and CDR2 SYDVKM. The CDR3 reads CASSLGLAFQETQYF. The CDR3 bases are TGTGCCAGCAGTTTAGGGCTAGCGTTCCAAGAGACCCAGTACTTC.

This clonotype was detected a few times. CDR3 amino acids: CASSIGTATKGSNQPQHF. The CDR3 DNA sequence: TGTGCCAGTAGTATAGGGACAGCAACTAAGGGTAGCAATCAGCCCCAGCATTTT. J is TRBJ1-5 and V is TRBV19, with a tentative D call TRBD1 (6 bases). CDR1 and CDR2 from the germline V gene are LNHDA and SQIVND (reference sequence). The CDR3 sequence is 18 residues long. Trimming cost V 1 base and J 0 bases, with 16 bases left between them.

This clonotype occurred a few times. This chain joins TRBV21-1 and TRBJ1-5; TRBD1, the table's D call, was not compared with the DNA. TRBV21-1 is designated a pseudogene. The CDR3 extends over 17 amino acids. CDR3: CASSKEGDRGWNQPQHF. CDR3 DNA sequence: TGTGCCAGCAGCAAAGAAGGGGACAGGGGGTGGAATCAGCCCCAGCATTTT.

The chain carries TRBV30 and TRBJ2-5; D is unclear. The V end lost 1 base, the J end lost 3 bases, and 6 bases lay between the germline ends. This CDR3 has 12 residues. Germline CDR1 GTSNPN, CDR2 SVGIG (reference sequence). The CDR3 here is CAWSEKKETQYF. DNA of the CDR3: TGTGCCTGGAGTGAGAAGAAAGAGACCCAGTACTTC.

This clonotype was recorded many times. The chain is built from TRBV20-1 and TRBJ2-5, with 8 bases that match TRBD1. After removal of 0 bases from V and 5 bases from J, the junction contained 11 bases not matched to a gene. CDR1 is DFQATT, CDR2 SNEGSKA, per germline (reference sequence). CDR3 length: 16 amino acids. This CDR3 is CSARDVRTGIRETQYF. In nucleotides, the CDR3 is TGCAGTGCTAGAGATGTCCGGACAGGGATTCGGGAGACCCAGTACTTC.

CDR3 sequence (DNA): TGTGCCAGCAGTATCCTAGGGGGGATGAATGAAAAACTGTTTTTT. It yields the protein CASSILGGMNEKLFF. This sequence joins TRBV12-3 or TRBV12-4 and TRBJ1-4; weak D call: TRBD1 (6 bases). Deletions cut 5 bases from V and 5 bases from J, with 15 bases between. The CDR3 is 15 residues long.

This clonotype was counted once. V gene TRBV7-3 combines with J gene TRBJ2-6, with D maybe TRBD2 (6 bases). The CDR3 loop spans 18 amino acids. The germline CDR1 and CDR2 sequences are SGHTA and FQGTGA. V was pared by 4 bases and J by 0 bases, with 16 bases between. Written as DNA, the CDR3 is TGTGCCAGCAGCTCCGTTGGGAGGACCTACTCTGGGGCCAACGTCCTGACTTTC. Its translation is CASSSVGRTYSGANVLTF.

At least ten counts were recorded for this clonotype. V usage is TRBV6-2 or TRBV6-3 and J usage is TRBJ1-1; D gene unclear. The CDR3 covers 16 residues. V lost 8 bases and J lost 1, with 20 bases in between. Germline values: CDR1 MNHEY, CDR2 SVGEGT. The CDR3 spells CASGVPTGRPNTEAFF. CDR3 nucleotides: TGTGCCAGCGGCGTCCCCACTGGAAGACCGAACACTGAAGCTTTCTTT.

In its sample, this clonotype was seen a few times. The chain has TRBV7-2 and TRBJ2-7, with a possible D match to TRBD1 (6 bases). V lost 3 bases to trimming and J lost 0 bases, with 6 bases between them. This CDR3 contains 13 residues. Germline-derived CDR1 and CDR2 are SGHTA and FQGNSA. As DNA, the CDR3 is TGTGCCAGCAGCTTGGGGGCCTCCTACGAGCAGTACTTC. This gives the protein CASSLGASYEQYF.

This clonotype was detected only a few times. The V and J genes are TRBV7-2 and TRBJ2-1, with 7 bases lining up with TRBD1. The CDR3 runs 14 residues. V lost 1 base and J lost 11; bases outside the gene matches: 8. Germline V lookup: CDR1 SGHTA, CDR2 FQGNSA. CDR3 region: CASSLEEGAGQQFF. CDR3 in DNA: TGTGCCAGCAGCTTAGAAGAGGGGGCAGGGCAGCAGTTCTTC.

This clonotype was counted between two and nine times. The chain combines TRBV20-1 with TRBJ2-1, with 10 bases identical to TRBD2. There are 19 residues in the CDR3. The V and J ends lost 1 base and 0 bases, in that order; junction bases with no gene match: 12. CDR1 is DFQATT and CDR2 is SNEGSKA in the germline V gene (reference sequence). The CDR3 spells CSARGWASGSVPSYNEQFF. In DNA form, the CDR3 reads TGCAGTGCTAGAGGCTGGGCTAGCGGGAGCGTGCCCTCCTACAATGAGCAGTTCTTC.

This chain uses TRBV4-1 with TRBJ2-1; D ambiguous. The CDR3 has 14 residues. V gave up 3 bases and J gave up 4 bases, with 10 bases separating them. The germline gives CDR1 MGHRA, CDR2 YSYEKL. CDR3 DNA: TGCGCCAGCAGCCACCGGACGATTTACAATGAGCAGTTCTTC. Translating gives CASSHRTIYNEQFF.

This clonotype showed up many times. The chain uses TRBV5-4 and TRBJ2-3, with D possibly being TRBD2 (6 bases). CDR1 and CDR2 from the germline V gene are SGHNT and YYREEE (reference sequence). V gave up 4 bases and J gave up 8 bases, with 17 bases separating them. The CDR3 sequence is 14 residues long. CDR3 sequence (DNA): TGTGCCAGCAGCGAAATGGGTGGGGGGTCTACGCAGTATTTT. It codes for CASSEMGGGSTQYF.

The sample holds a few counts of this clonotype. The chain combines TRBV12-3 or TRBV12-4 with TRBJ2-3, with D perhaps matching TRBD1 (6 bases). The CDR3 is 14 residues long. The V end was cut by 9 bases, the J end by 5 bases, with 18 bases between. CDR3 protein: CASQQGPPRDTQYF. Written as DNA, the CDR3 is TGTGCCAGTCAGCAGGGGCCCCCAAGAGATACGCAGTATTTT.

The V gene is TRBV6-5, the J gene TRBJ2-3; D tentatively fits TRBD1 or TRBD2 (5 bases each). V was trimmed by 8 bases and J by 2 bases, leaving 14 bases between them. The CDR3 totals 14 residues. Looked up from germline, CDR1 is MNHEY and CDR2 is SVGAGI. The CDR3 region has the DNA TGTGCCAGCCAGGTGACAGCGGACACAGATACGCAGTATTTT. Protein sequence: CASQVTADTDTQYF.